Described below is a single T cell receptor beta chain sequence and its context. CDR3 length: 17 amino acids. The V gene lost 6 bases and the J gene lost 3 bases, with 23 bases spanning the gap. Germline V gives CDR1 MNHEY, CDR2 SMNVEV (reference sequence). The data are from a study of blood T cell repertoires in COVID-19. Some clones are missing from TCRdb's copy, which holds only in-frame ones; the method was immunoSEQ multiplex PCR. The sample has a few hundred thousand clones, approximately 86% seen once. The source is a man aged 25-45 years with active or convalescent COVID-19. Material for sequencing was peripheral blood. The rearrangement links TRBV27 to TRBJ1-1, with a tentative D call TRBD1 (5 bases). The CDR3 is CASSRSGLRLTDTEAFF. CDR3 coding DNA: TGTGCCAGCAGCCGCTCAGGGTTGAGGTTAACGGACACTGAAGCTTTCTTT.